The 9 T cell receptor beta chains below all came from one sample that was sequenced in a study of blood T cell repertoires in COVID-19. Assay: immunoSEQ multiplex PCR; the TCRdb copy retains only in-frame clones and omits some. In the table there are some 190,000 clones, about 80% of which are singletons. Sequencing was done on a sample of PBMCs or T cells enriched from blood (not recorded which). These receptors all come from a man aged 55-75 years who had been exposed to COVID-19.

The V call is TRBV12-3 or TRBV12-4, the J call TRBJ1-6; D remains ambiguous. The CDR3 totals 13 residues. V dropped 2 bases and J dropped 5 bases, with 4 bases sitting between them. The CDR3, as DNA: TGTGCCAGCAGTTTATTAAATAATTCACCCCTCCACTTT. Encoded protein: CASSLLNNSPLHF.

The chain recombines TRBV19 with TRBJ2-1, with 7 bases identical to TRBD1. Losses at the gene ends were 8 bases for V and 3 bases for J; bases not matched to a gene: 7. The CDR3 covers 14 residues. Germline lookup yields CDR1 LNHDA and CDR2 SQIVND (reference sequence). The CDR3 DNA reads TGTGCCAGTCGCGTTCGGGACAGCTACAATGAGCAGTTCTTC. Translating gives CASRVRDSYNEQFF. Full variable domain (outside the CDR3, taken from reference TRBV19 and TRBJ2-1): DGGITQSPKYLFRKEGQNVTLSCEQNLNHDAMYWYRQDPGQGLRLIYYSQIVNDFQKGDIAEGYSVSREKKESFPLTVTSAQKNPTAFYLCASRVRDSYNEQFFGPGTRLTVL.

This clone was found once. J is TRBJ2-1 and V is TRBV5-4; 8 bases are shared with TRBD1. The V gene end was trimmed by 4 bases and the J gene end by 9 bases; junction bases not matched to a gene: 9. Looked up from germline, CDR1 is SGHNT and CDR2 is YYREEE (reference sequence). The CDR3 totals 14 residues. The CDR3 nucleotides read TGTGCCAGCAGCCAGGGGGCGGTCGTCGGTGAGCAGTTCTTC. This sequence encodes CASSQGAVVGEQFF.

V usage is TRBV5-1 and J usage is TRBJ1-4; no clear D gene. Germline CDR1 SGHRS, CDR2 YFSETQ. The CDR3 sequence is 13 residues long. Trimming pared 5 bases from V and 8 bases from J, leaving 13 bases between. CDR3 protein: CASSSVTSEKLFF. In nucleotides, the CDR3 is TGCGCCAGCAGTTCAGTGACATCCGAAAAACTGTTTTTT.

The CDR3 nucleotides are TGTGCCAGCAGATCTCAGGGGGCTCTACTTAATTCACCCCTCCACTTT. This translates into CASRSQGALLNSPLHF. The chain carries TRBV27 and TRBJ1-6; 8 nucleotides line up with TRBD1. This CDR3 has 16 amino acids. CDR1 is MNHEY and CDR2 is SMNVEV in the germline V gene (reference sequence). Unmatched junction bases numbered 10, after V lost 6 bases and J lost 6 bases.

This sequence joins TRBV19 and TRBJ1-2, with TRBD1 as a possible D gene (6 bases). V lost 6 bases to trimming and J lost 6 bases, with 14 bases between them. Looked up from germline, CDR1 is LNHDA and CDR2 is SQIVND (reference sequence). The CDR3 covers 13 residues. CDR3 DNA sequence: TGTGCCAGTAGAAATCGGGGGGCGGATGGCTACACCTTC. Its protein product is CASRNRGADGYTF.

This chain joins TRBV19 and TRBJ2-1, with TRBD1 identical over 12 bases. V dropped 7 bases and J dropped 0; count of bases not matched to a gene: 7. This CDR3 region has 17 residues. Germline V gives CDR1 LNHDA, CDR2 SQIVND (reference sequence). The CDR3 loop reads CASTRDRGLSSYNEQFF. CDR3 DNA: TGTGCCAGTACCCGGGACAGGGGGCTTAGCTCCTACAATGAGCAGTTCTTC.

The V call is TRBV24-1, the J call TRBJ2-7; perhaps TRBD2 as D (5 bases). Germline values: CDR1 KGHDR, CDR2 SFDVKD. The CDR3 has 15 amino acids. The germline V and J ends were trimmed by 4 bases and 3 bases, with 15 bases remaining between them. The CDR3 protein is CATSETGRGYYEQYF. The CDR3 DNA sequence: TGTGCCACCAGTGAAACTGGAAGAGGGTACTACGAGCAGTACTTC.

The chain combines TRBV19 with TRBJ2-1; TRBD2 matches at 8 bases. Trimming cost V 8 bases and J 8 bases; bases outside gene matches: 17. In germline, CDR1 is LNHDA, CDR2 SQIVND (reference sequence). This CDR3 is built from 16 residues. In nucleotides, the CDR3 is TGTGCCAGTTCTCCCCAGTCGGGAGGGCCACCGTATGAGCAGTTCTTC. Its translation is CASSPQSGGPPYEQFF.